These T cell receptor beta chains were read from a single sample in a study of blood T cell repertoires in COVID-19. Some clones are missing from TCRdb's copy, which holds only in-frame ones; the method was immunoSEQ multiplex PCR. The data contain more than 120,000 clones, approximately 85% of them singletons. Source material: peripheral blood. The receptors come from a human donor with acute or convalescent COVID-19. The donor label of this sample is uncertain. Each CDR3 is given with its conserved first and last residue. D genes are given only for firm matches. Clone size is not always given. Where it is, it says once, few, many or a class for expanded clones.

CDR3: CASRQGAGGNTIYF
DNA: TGTGCCAGCAGACAGGGGGCCGGGGGAAACACCATATATTTT
D: TRBD1
V: TRBV5-6
size: -
J: TRBJ1-3

CDR3: CASSYTGNTEAFF
DNA: TGTGCCAGCAGCTACACAGGGAACACTGAAGCTTTCTTT
D: -
V: TRBV7-3
size: -
J: TRBJ1-1

CDR3: CSVRGQGDGYTF
DNA: TGCAGCGTAAGGGGACAGGGCGATGGCTACACCTTC
D: TRBD1
V: TRBV29-1
size: -
J: TRBJ1-2

CDR3: CATSDFSGTGAADGDTQYF
DNA: TGTGCCACCAGTGATTTCTCCGGGACAGGGGCCGCGGATGGAGATACGCAGTATTTT
D: TRBD1
V: TRBV24-1
size: -
J: TRBJ2-3

CDR3: CASSTSTSGRGEQFF
DNA: TGTGCCAGTAGTACCTCCACTAGCGGGAGGGGTGAGCAGTTCTTC
D: TRBD2
V: TRBV19
size: -
J: TRBJ2-1

CDR3: CASRASGPYNEQFF
DNA: TGTGCCAGCAGGGCGAGCGGCCCCTACAATGAGCAGTTCTTC
D: -
V: TRBV27
size: once
J: TRBJ2-1

CDR3: CAWSAGQGGYGYTF
DNA: TGTGCCTGGAGTGCGGGACAGGGAGGGTATGGCTACACCTTC
D: TRBD1
V: TRBV30
size: -
J: TRBJ1-2

CDR3: CATSRARVAGGGGDTQYF
DNA: TGTGCCACCAGCAGGGCCAGGGTGGCGGGGGGCGGCGGAGATACGCAGTATTTT
D: TRBD2
V: TRBV15
size: -
J: TRBJ2-3

CDR3: CSVASGDTEAFF
DNA: TGCAGCGTCGCCAGCGGAGACACTGAAGCTTTCTTT
D: -
V: TRBV29-1
size: -
J: TRBJ1-1

CDR3: CASSHLKSRITDTQYF
DNA: TGCGCCAGCAGCCACCTAAAATCGAGAATCACAGATACGCAGTATTTT
D: -
V: TRBV4-3
size: -
J: TRBJ2-3

CDR3: CASSLVRTSTDTQYF
DNA: TGTGCCAGCAGCTTAGTGAGAACTAGCACAGATACGCAGTATTTT
D: -
V: TRBV7-2
size: -
J: TRBJ2-3

CDR3: CASSAGSPLGYTF
DNA: TGTGCCAGCAGCGCCGGGTCTCCCCTTGGCTACACCTTC
D: -
V: TRBV9
size: -
J: TRBJ1-2

CDR3: CASTRNGELFF
DNA: TGTGCCAGCACTCGTAACGGGGAGCTGTTTTTT
D: -
V: TRBV3-1/TRBV3-2
size: -
J: TRBJ2-2

CDR3: CASSLTSGFSGANVLTF
DNA: TGCGCCAGCAGCTTGACATCAGGCTTCTCTGGGGCCAACGTCCTGACTTTC
D: -
V: TRBV5-1
size: -
J: TRBJ2-6

CDR3: CASSFRQGSEETQYF
DNA: TGTGCCAGCTCATTTCGACAGGGGTCCGAGGAGACCCAGTACTTC
D: TRBD1
V: TRBV18
size: -
J: TRBJ2-5

CDR3: CASSLQGAYEQYF
DNA: TGTGCCAGCAGCTTGCAGGGGGCCTACGAGCAGTACTTC
D: TRBD1
V: TRBV5-5
size: once
J: TRBJ2-7

CDR3: CASSLAWGGQFF
DNA: TGTGCCAGCAGCTTGGCCTGGGGGGGGCAGTTCTTC
D: TRBD2
V: TRBV5-6
size: once
J: TRBJ2-1

CDR3: CASSPPNGVGYGYTF
DNA: TGTGCCAGCTCACCACCGAACGGGGTCGGCTATGGCTACACCTTC
D: -
V: TRBV18
size: -
J: TRBJ1-2

CDR3: CASSQEEGLAVPDTQYF
DNA: TGTGCCAGCAGCCAAGAAGAGGGGCTAGCGGTGCCAGATACGCAGTATTTT
D: TRBD2
V: TRBV4-2
size: -
J: TRBJ2-3

CDR3: CASSLNSRPDTQYF
DNA: TGTGCCAGCAGTTTAAACTCTAGGCCGGATACGCAGTATTTT
D: -
V: TRBV28
size: -
J: TRBJ2-3

CDR3: CASSSYGPRGEFF
DNA: TGTGCCAGCAGCTCCTATGGCCCACGAGGCGAATTCTTC
D: -
V: TRBV11-2
size: -
J: TRBJ2-1

CDR3: CASRKDRRNNEKLFF
DNA: TGTGCCAGCAGAAAAGACAGGCGAAATAATGAAAAACTGTTTTTT
D: -
V: TRBV6-5
size: -
J: TRBJ1-4

CDR3: CASSLEGGRHNEQFF
DNA: TGTGCCAGCAGCTTAGAAGGCGGGAGGCACAATGAGCAGTTCTTC
D: TRBD2
V: TRBV11-3
size: -
J: TRBJ2-1

CDR3: CASGSKRWGGGLETQYF
DNA: TGTGCCAGCGGCTCGAAGAGATGGGGGGGCGGGCTAGAGACCCAGTACTTC
D: -
V: TRBV7-2
size: -
J: TRBJ2-5

CDR3: CASSFNSGGGNQPQHF
DNA: TGTGCCAGCAGTTTTAATAGCGGGGGGGGTAATCAGCCCCAGCATTTT
D: -
V: TRBV28
size: -
J: TRBJ1-5

CDR3: CASSPLLTVQETQYF
DNA: TGTGCCAGCTCACCACTTCTGACAGTTCAAGAGACCCAGTACTTC
D: -
V: TRBV18
size: -
J: TRBJ2-5

CDR3: CASSQDGTEAFF
DNA: TGTGCCAGCAGCCAAGATGGCACCGAAGCTTTCTTT
D: -
V: TRBV3-1/TRBV3-2
size: once
J: TRBJ1-1

CDR3: CASSLAFAGGHGGNEQFF
DNA: TGTGCCAGCAGCTTAGCCTTTGCGGGGGGCCATGGTGGGAATGAGCAGTTCTTC
D: TRBD2
V: TRBV13
size: -
J: TRBJ2-1

CDR3: CASSIGDRVGSYEQYF
DNA: TGTGCCAGTAGTATAGGGGACAGGGTTGGGTCCTACGAGCAGTACTTC
D: TRBD1
V: TRBV19
size: -
J: TRBJ2-7

CDR3: CASSRSTSGGAYEQYF
DNA: TGTGCCAGCAGCCGATCAACCAGCGGGGGAGCTTACGAGCAGTACTTC
D: TRBD2
V: TRBV6-2/TRBV6-3
size: -
J: TRBJ2-7

CDR3: CASSLGGPSYEQYF
DNA: TGTGCCAGCAGCTTGGGAGGTCCCTCCTACGAGCAGTACTTC
D: -
V: TRBV5-4
size: -
J: TRBJ2-7

CDR3: CASSPLEDEKLFF
DNA: TGTGCCAGCTCACCACTGGAGGATGAAAAACTGTTTTTT
D: -
V: TRBV18
size: -
J: TRBJ1-4

CDR3: CASTLGHSLGEKLFF
DNA: TGTGCCAGCACCCTCGGACACAGCCTTGGGGAAAAACTGTTTTTT
D: -
V: TRBV7-9
size: -
J: TRBJ1-4